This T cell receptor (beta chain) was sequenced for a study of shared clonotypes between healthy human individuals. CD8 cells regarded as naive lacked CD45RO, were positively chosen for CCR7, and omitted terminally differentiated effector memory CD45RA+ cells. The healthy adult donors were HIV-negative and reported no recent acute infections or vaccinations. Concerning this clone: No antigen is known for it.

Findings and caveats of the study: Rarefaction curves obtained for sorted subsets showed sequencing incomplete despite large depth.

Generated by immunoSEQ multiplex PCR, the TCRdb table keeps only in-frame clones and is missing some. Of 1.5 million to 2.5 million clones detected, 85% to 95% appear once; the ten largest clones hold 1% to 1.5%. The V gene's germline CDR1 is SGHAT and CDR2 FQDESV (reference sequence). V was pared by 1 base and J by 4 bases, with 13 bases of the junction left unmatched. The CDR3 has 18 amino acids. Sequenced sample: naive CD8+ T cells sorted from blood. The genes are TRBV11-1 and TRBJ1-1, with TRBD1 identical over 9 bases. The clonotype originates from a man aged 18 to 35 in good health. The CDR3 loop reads CASSLDLGDREGGTEAFF. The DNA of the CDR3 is TGTGCCAGCAGCTTAGACCTGGGGGACAGGGAAGGAGGCACTGAAGCTTTCTTT.